The 4 T cell receptor beta chains below come from one sample, sequenced in a study of cytomegalovirus exposure and HLA in healthy donors. The PCR made use of 60 Vbeta and 13 Jbeta primers. Generated by immunoSEQ multiplex PCR, the TCRdb table keeps only in-frame clones and is missing some. This table holds approximately 140,000 clones, 60% to 85% found once. Sequencing was done on a sample of PBMCs. These receptors were taken from a man aged 40-55 years in good health and CMV-seropositive.

This clone was detected only a few times. This chain uses TRBV2 with TRBJ2-7, with 14 nucleotides matching TRBD2. Trimming cost V 4 bases and J 3 bases; bases outside gene matches: 2. The CDR3 length is 15 residues. The germline CDR1 and CDR2 sequences are SNHLY and FYNNEI. CDR3 protein: CASSVGTSGSYEQYF. The CDR3 DNA sequence: TGTGCCAGCAGTGTCGGGACTAGCGGGAGCTACGAGCAGTACTTC. The variable domain in full, with the rest retrieved from reference TRBV2 and TRBJ2-7, is EPEVTQTPSHQVTQMGQEVILRCVPISNHLYFYWYRQILGQKVEFLVSFYNNEISEKSEIFDDQFSVERPDGSNFTLKIRSTKLEDSAMYFCASSVGTSGSYEQYFGPGTRLTVT.

A single count supports this clone. The V call is TRBV27, the J call TRBJ2-1, with 11 positions matching TRBD2. The germline gives CDR1 MNHEY, CDR2 SMNVEV (reference sequence). V shed 7 bases, J shed 4 bases, and the junction held 9 bases outside the gene matches. This CDR3 contains 16 residues. CDR3 coding DNA: TGTGCCAGCACGCCCTTCGGGACTAGCGGATACAATGAGCAGTTCTTC. Amino acids: CASTPFGTSGYNEQFF.

The rearrangement links TRBV11-2 to TRBJ2-7, with no clear D. With 4 bases removed from V and 1 base from J, the gap between germline ends came to 11 bases. The CDR3 is 14 amino acids. Germline CDR1 is SGHAT and CDR2 is FQNNGV. CDR3 loop: CASSSSLESYEQYF. CDR3 in DNA: TGTGCCAGCAGCTCTTCTCTGGAGTCCTACGAGCAGTACTTC.

This clone was found a few times. The V gene is TRBV5-3, the J gene TRBJ1-4, with D uncertain. TRBV5-3 is flagged as an ORF with uncertain function. The CDR3 runs to 13 residues. DNA of the CDR3: TGTCGCCCGAGACAAGCAACTAATGAAAAACTGTTTTTT. Its protein is CRPRQATNEKLFF.